This TCR beta chain originates from a study of PD-L1 blockade in urothelial cancer. Study-level information: Male sex and bladder-origin urothelial cancer were recorded for about 90% of the roughly 30 patients. A median blood sample held approximately 140,000 T cells and about 83,000 unique TCRs. Overall study results and limits: It was durable-benefit patients whose tumor-associated blood clones expanded more at 3 weeks. Below-median pretreatment blood TCR clonality was associated with improved progression-free and overall survival.

As for time point: pretreatment peripheral blood. As to this clone: Its cognate antigen is unknown.

This table comes from immunoSEQ multiplex PCR, and its TCRdb copy is limited to in-frame clones, with some not included. This table holds 130,000 or so clones, about 81% found once. Losses at the gene ends were 5 bases for V and 6 bases for J; bases not matched to a gene: 7. The CDR3 consists of 15 residues. Germline V lookup: CDR1 SNHLY, CDR2 FYNNEI. Sequencing used PBMCs, obtained around atezolizumab (anti-PD-L1) treatment. The origin of this receptor is a man aged 45 to 65 with urothelial cancer. V gene TRBV2 combines with J gene TRBJ2-3, with 11 bases that match TRBD2. The CDR3 coding sequence is TGTGCCAGCAGTAAGCTAGCGGGGGGCCTGGATACGCAGTATTTT. Amino acids: CASSKLAGGLDTQYF. Supplemented by reference TRBV2 and TRBJ2-3, the full variable domain reads EPEVTQTPSHQVTQMGQEVILRCVPISNHLYFYWYRQILGQKVEFLVSFYNNEISEKSEIFDDQFSVERPDGSNFTLKIRSTKLEDSAMYFCASSKLAGGLDTQYFGPGTRLTVL.